These T cell receptor beta chains were read from a single sample in a study of shared clonotypes between healthy human individuals. TCRdb's table, derived via immunoSEQ multiplex PCR, lists solely in-frame clones and lacks some. Of roughly 2 million clones in the sample, 85% to 95% are singletons; the top ten hold 0.85% to 1.3%. The sample comprised naive CD8+ T cells sorted from blood. All receptors come from a man between 18 and 29 years old in good health. CDR3s include the opening cysteine and the closing phenylalanine or tryptophan. A D gene is named only where the DNA matches it firmly. Size is omitted from some rows. Given values are once, few, many or a class for expanded clones.

J gene: TRBJ2-3; D gene: TRBD1; clone size: NA; V gene: TRBV29-1; CDR3 DNA: TGCAGCGTTGCGTTGACAGGGCCTTCAGATACGCAGTATTTT; CDR3 protein: CSVALTGPSDTQYF
J gene: TRBJ2-5; D gene: NA; clone size: NA; V gene: TRBV9; CDR3 DNA: TGTGCCAGCAGCGAGGGGACCGTGGAGACCCAGTACTTC; CDR3 protein: CASSEGTVETQYF
J gene: TRBJ2-1; D gene: NA; clone size: NA; V gene: TRBV13; CDR3 DNA: TGTGCCAGCAGCGATGGGGGGCTGGTCAATGAGCAGTTCTTC; CDR3 protein: CASSDGGLVNEQFF
J gene: TRBJ1-3; D gene: NA; clone size: NA; V gene: TRBV6-5; CDR3 DNA: TGTGCCAGCAGTACCGGCCGGGGCTCTGGAAACACCATATATTTT; CDR3 protein: CASSTGRGSGNTIYF
J gene: TRBJ2-3; D gene: NA; clone size: NA; V gene: TRBV7-3; CDR3 DNA: TGTGCCAGCAGCTCTGGGCCGGGCTTTATCACAGATACGCAGTATTTT; CDR3 protein: CASSSGPGFITDTQYF
J gene: TRBJ1-6; D gene: NA; clone size: NA; V gene: TRBV27; CDR3 DNA: TGTGCCAGCAGTTTGCAAAATTCACCCCTCCACTTT; CDR3 protein: CASSLQNSPLHF
J gene: TRBJ2-2; D gene: NA; clone size: NA; V gene: TRBV11-2; CDR3 DNA: TGTGCCAGCAGCTTAGCAGGGGGGGCCGGGGAGCTGTTTTTT; CDR3 protein: CASSLAGGAGELFF
J gene: TRBJ2-3; D gene: NA; clone size: once; V gene: TRBV11-2; CDR3 DNA: TGTGCCAGCAGCCTGGGCGGGACTAGCACAGATACGCAGTATTTT; CDR3 protein: CASSLGGTSTDTQYF
J gene: TRBJ2-1; D gene: TRBD2; clone size: NA; V gene: TRBV9; CDR3 DNA: TGTGCCAGCAGCGGGGGACTAGCGGTACCTAATGAGCAGTTCTTC; CDR3 protein: CASSGGLAVPNEQFF
J gene: TRBJ1-1; D gene: NA; clone size: NA; V gene: TRBV16; CDR3 DNA: TGTGCCAGCAGCCAATCCACGAACACTGAAGCTTTCTTT; CDR3 protein: CASSQSTNTEAFF
J gene: TRBJ1-1; D gene: NA; clone size: NA; V gene: TRBV10-2; CDR3 DNA: TGCGCCAGCAGAACAGGGCTCGGGACTGAAGCTTTCTTT; CDR3 protein: CASRTGLGTEAFF
J gene: TRBJ1-1; D gene: NA; clone size: NA; V gene: TRBV27; CDR3 DNA: TGTGCCAGCAGTTCTGGGACGGGCATAGTAGCTTTCTTT; CDR3 protein: CASSSGTGIVAFF
J gene: TRBJ2-1; D gene: NA; clone size: NA; V gene: TRBV6-1; CDR3 DNA: TGTGCCAGCAGCACCCCCAATGAGCAGTTCTTC; CDR3 protein: CASSTPNEQFF
J gene: TRBJ2-7; D gene: TRBD1; clone size: NA; V gene: TRBV4-1; CDR3 DNA: TGCGCCAGCAGCCAGCTCCGGGACAGCTACGAGCAGTACTTC; CDR3 protein: CASSQLRDSYEQYF
J gene: TRBJ1-2; D gene: TRBD1; clone size: NA; V gene: TRBV5-1; CDR3 DNA: TGCGCCAGCAGCCCAAGAACAGGGGGCACTAACTATGGCTACACCTTC; CDR3 protein: CASSPRTGGTNYGYTF
J gene: TRBJ1-2; D gene: NA; clone size: NA; V gene: TRBV13; CDR3 DNA: TGTGCCAGCAGCTCCGCGGACAGCCTCTATGGCTACACCTTC; CDR3 protein: CASSSADSLYGYTF
J gene: TRBJ1-3; D gene: NA; clone size: NA; V gene: TRBV9; CDR3 DNA: TGTGCCAGCAGCGAGACCGGGCCGGGAAACACCATATATTTT; CDR3 protein: CASSETGPGNTIYF
J gene: TRBJ2-7; D gene: NA; clone size: NA; V gene: TRBV4-3; CDR3 DNA: TGCGCCAGCAGCCAATTTACTGGACCCTACGAGCAGTACTTC; CDR3 protein: CASSQFTGPYEQYF
J gene: TRBJ1-1; D gene: NA; clone size: NA; V gene: TRBV19; CDR3 DNA: TGTGCCAGTACTCCAATCGAGGGGGATTGGCACACTGAAGCTTTCTTT; CDR3 protein: CASTPIEGDWHTEAFF
J gene: TRBJ2-7; D gene: TRBD1; clone size: NA; V gene: TRBV13; CDR3 DNA: TGTGCCAGCAGCTTATGGGACAGCCCCTACGAGCAGTACTTC; CDR3 protein: CASSLWDSPYEQYF
J gene: TRBJ2-5; D gene: NA; clone size: once; V gene: TRBV27; CDR3 DNA: TGTGCCAGCAGTCCCAGACCGCTACAAGAGACCCAGTACTTC; CDR3 protein: CASSPRPLQETQYF
J gene: TRBJ2-2; D gene: TRBD2; clone size: NA; V gene: TRBV5-1; CDR3 DNA: TGCGCCAGCACCCGGTCGGGGACTAGCGGGAGCATCACCGGGGAGCTGTTTTTT; CDR3 protein: CASTRSGTSGSITGELFF
J gene: TRBJ2-7; D gene: NA; clone size: NA; V gene: TRBV7-9; CDR3 DNA: TGTGCCAGCAGCGAACAGGATACCTCCTACGAGCAGTACTTC; CDR3 protein: CASSEQDTSYEQYF
J gene: TRBJ2-1; D gene: TRBD2; clone size: NA; V gene: TRBV28; CDR3 DNA: TGTGCCAGCAGTCCCAGCGGGGAGTACAATGAGCAGTTCTTC; CDR3 protein: CASSPSGEYNEQFF
J gene: TRBJ2-7; D gene: NA; clone size: NA; V gene: TRBV10-2; CDR3 DNA: TGCGCCAGCAGTGCAAGCAGGTCGGTCGAGCAGTACTTC; CDR3 protein: CASSASRSVEQYF
J gene: TRBJ1-1; D gene: TRBD1; clone size: once; V gene: TRBV2; CDR3 DNA: TGTGCCAGCAGTGATGGGACAGGAGGCTGGAACACTGAAGCTTTCTTT; CDR3 protein: CASSDGTGGWNTEAFF
J gene: TRBJ1-1; D gene: NA; clone size: NA; V gene: TRBV19; CDR3 DNA: TGTGCCAGTGGACCTACGAACACTGAAGCTTTCTTT; CDR3 protein: CASGPTNTEAFF
J gene: TRBJ1-5; D gene: TRBD1; clone size: NA; V gene: TRBV30; CDR3 DNA: TGTGCCTGGAACAGGGGTGTGATGAGCAATCAGCCCCAGCATTTT; CDR3 protein: CAWNRGVMSNQPQHF
J gene: TRBJ1-1; D gene: NA; clone size: NA; V gene: TRBV28; CDR3 DNA: TGTGCCAGCAGTTTTCCCCCGGACACGGCTGAAGCTTTCTTT; CDR3 protein: CASSFPPDTAEAFF
J gene: TRBJ2-7; D gene: NA; clone size: NA; V gene: TRBV9; CDR3 DNA: TGTGCCAGCAGCGTAGCGTCGAGAAGCGAGCAGTACTTC; CDR3 protein: CASSVASRSEQYF
J gene: TRBJ2-4; D gene: TRBD2; clone size: NA; V gene: TRBV30; CDR3 DNA: TGTGCCTGGAGCACCGGGACTAGCGGGAACATTCAGTACTTC; CDR3 protein: CAWSTGTSGNIQYF
J gene: TRBJ2-5; D gene: NA; clone size: NA; V gene: TRBV10-2; CDR3 DNA: TGCGCCAGCAGTGAGGGTGCGGGGACCCAAGAGACCCAGTACTTC; CDR3 protein: CASSEGAGTQETQYF
J gene: TRBJ2-7; D gene: TRBD1; clone size: NA; V gene: TRBV11-2; CDR3 DNA: TGTGCCAGCAGCCATGGGGACAGCCGAATTAATACCTACGAGCAGTACTTC; CDR3 protein: CASSHGDSRINTYEQYF
J gene: TRBJ1-2; D gene: TRBD1; clone size: once; V gene: TRBV29-1; CDR3 DNA: TGCAGCGTTGTTACCAGGGGGAACTATGGCTACACCTTC; CDR3 protein: CSVVTRGNYGYTF
J gene: TRBJ2-7; D gene: NA; clone size: few; V gene: TRBV2; CDR3 DNA: TGTGCCAGCGGGCCTAGGGAGCAGTACTTC; CDR3 protein: CASGPREQYF
J gene: TRBJ2-3; D gene: NA; clone size: NA; V gene: TRBV7-9; CDR3 DNA: TGTGCCAGCAGCCACTCGTTACAAGAGAGCACAGATACGCAGTATTTT; CDR3 protein: CASSHSLQESTDTQYF
J gene: TRBJ2-7; D gene: NA; clone size: NA; V gene: TRBV19; CDR3 DNA: TGTGCCAGTAGTATGGGGGCTACCTACGAGCAGTACTTC; CDR3 protein: CASSMGATYEQYF
J gene: TRBJ1-5; D gene: NA; clone size: NA; V gene: TRBV28; CDR3 DNA: TGTGCCAGCAGTTTATTAGGGCCAGCTTATCAGCCCCAGCATTTT; CDR3 protein: CASSLLGPAYQPQHF
J gene: TRBJ1-5; D gene: NA; clone size: NA; V gene: TRBV7-9; CDR3 DNA: TGTGCCAGCAGTTTACAGGGTCCCCTAAACAATCAGCCCCAGCATTTT; CDR3 protein: CASSLQGPLNNQPQHF
J gene: TRBJ2-5; D gene: NA; clone size: NA; V gene: TRBV2; CDR3 DNA: TGTGCCAGCAGCGTTCAAGCGGCCTCCCACGAGACCCAGTACTTC; CDR3 protein: CASSVQAASHETQYF
J gene: TRBJ2-7; D gene: TRBD1; clone size: once; V gene: TRBV7-9; CDR3 DNA: TGTGCCAGCAGCTTAGGGCAGGGGGCTGGCGAGCAGTACTTC; CDR3 protein: CASSLGQGAGEQYF
J gene: TRBJ2-7; D gene: TRBD1; clone size: NA; V gene: TRBV6-6; CDR3 DNA: TGTGCCAGCGTCGACAGGGGACCCTACGAGCAGTACTTC; CDR3 protein: CASVDRGPYEQYF
J gene: TRBJ2-3; D gene: TRBD2; clone size: NA; V gene: TRBV18; CDR3 DNA: TGTGCCAGCTCACCAGAGGGACTAGCAACAGATACGCAGTATTTT; CDR3 protein: CASSPEGLATDTQYF
J gene: TRBJ2-2; D gene: NA; clone size: NA; V gene: TRBV7-9; CDR3 DNA: TGTGCCAGCAGCTTAGGAAGTAACACCGGGGAGCTGTTTTTT; CDR3 protein: CASSLGSNTGELFF
J gene: TRBJ2-1; D gene: TRBD2; clone size: NA; V gene: TRBV30; CDR3 DNA: TGTGCCTGGAGTGTACTGAGCGGGGGGGCGGATGAGCAGTTCTTC; CDR3 protein: CAWSVLSGGADEQFF
J gene: TRBJ1-1; D gene: NA; clone size: NA; V gene: TRBV10-1; CDR3 DNA: TGCGCCAGCAGTCCCGCGGGGGGGCTTGGGAACACTGAAGCTTTCTTT; CDR3 protein: CASSPAGGLGNTEAFF
J gene: TRBJ1-2; D gene: NA; clone size: NA; V gene: TRBV2; CDR3 DNA: TGTGCCAGCAGTGATGTGGGTCGTCTGGGCTACACCTTC; CDR3 protein: CASSDVGRLGYTF
J gene: TRBJ2-2; D gene: TRBD2; clone size: NA; V gene: TRBV19; CDR3 DNA: TGTGCCAGTAGTATAAGGCTAGCGGACCTCGCGAACACCGGGGAGCTGTTTTTT; CDR3 protein: CASSIRLADLANTGELFF
J gene: TRBJ1-1; D gene: NA; clone size: NA; V gene: TRBV27; CDR3 DNA: TGTGCCAGCAGTTTATCGACAGGCCTGGGCACTGAAGCTTTCTTT; CDR3 protein: CASSLSTGLGTEAFF
J gene: TRBJ2-2; D gene: TRBD2; clone size: NA; V gene: TRBV11-1; CDR3 DNA: TGTGCCAGCAGCCTTCACATAGCGGGAACCGGGGAGCTGTTTTTT; CDR3 protein: CASSLHIAGTGELFF
J gene: TRBJ1-6; D gene: NA; clone size: NA; V gene: TRBV5-6; CDR3 DNA: TGTGCCAGCAGCTTGATGGAATCACCCCTCCACTTT; CDR3 protein: CASSLMESPLHF
J gene: TRBJ2-3; D gene: NA; clone size: NA; V gene: TRBV19; CDR3 DNA: TGTGCCAGTAGAGACTCCCCTTCGTTCCCGGGACTCACAGATACGCAGTATTTT; CDR3 protein: CASRDSPSFPGLTDTQYF
J gene: TRBJ1-1; D gene: TRBD1; clone size: NA; V gene: TRBV5-6; CDR3 DNA: TGTGCCATCAAGGGACAGGGGAACACTGAAGCTTTCTTT; CDR3 protein: CAIKGQGNTEAFF